This T cell receptor beta chain stems from a study of blood T cells in healthy people across ages. Study-wide results and caveats: Both higher diversity and more naive CD4+ cells marked long-lived donors when set against aged donors.

This clonotype was seen only once. Its antigen is currently unknown. Germline V gene data show CDR1 as SQVTM and CDR2 as ANQGSEA. This CDR3 has 14 amino acids. V lost 6 bases and J 3 bases, leaving 17 bases between the germline ends. Then a second PCR, running roughly 7 to 11 cycles, was carried out with a sample-barcoded 5' primer and a J-beta primer mix. The template-switch adaptor, which had 12 random nucleotides, put a tag on each cDNA molecule. The study obtained at least 2.5 million CDR3-containing paired-end reads from every sample. TCRdb processed the 5' RACE reads anew with MiXCR; each CDR3 protein has one entry. The sample lists approximately 490,000 distinct CDR3 sequences, less than 25% seen once, with just over 8.5% in the top ten. Around 9.5 milliliters of peripheral blood were drawn from each donor. These data are also associated with another study on T cells of mothers and their children.

This sequence originates from a boy younger than 18 in good health. V and J are TRBV29-1 and TRBJ1-2; a weak D match, TRBD1 (6 bases). The sequenced sample consisted of blood. CDR3 region: CSVDYTAGDYGYTF. In DNA, the CDR3 is TGCAGCGTCGACTACACCGCAGGGGACTATGGCTACACCTTC.